This T cell receptor (beta chain) derives from a study of T-cell reconstitution after alpha-beta-depleted transplantation in children. For TCRbeta, the library was prepared with unique molecular identifiers. One entry per CDR3 protein, called by TCRdb with MiXCR from the PCR reads. The sample shows some 500,000 distinct CDR3 sequences, 15% to 20% of them seen only once. Germline V gene sequence: CDR1 SGHVS, CDR2 FQNEAQ. The CDR3 has 17 amino acids. Trimming removed 2 bases from V and 10 bases from J, with 21 bases in between. The sequence was obtained from a human donor who donated a stem cell graft to a child with acute lymphoblastic leukemia. The sequencing used PBMCs from the stem cell graft donor, collected from the stem cell graft. The V call is TRBV7-8, the J call TRBJ1-6; no clear D. This CDR3 reads CASSLRTPSVAVSPLHF. CDR3 in DNA: TGTGCCAGCAGCTTAAGAACTCCCTCGGTGGCGGTATCACCCCTCCACTTT.